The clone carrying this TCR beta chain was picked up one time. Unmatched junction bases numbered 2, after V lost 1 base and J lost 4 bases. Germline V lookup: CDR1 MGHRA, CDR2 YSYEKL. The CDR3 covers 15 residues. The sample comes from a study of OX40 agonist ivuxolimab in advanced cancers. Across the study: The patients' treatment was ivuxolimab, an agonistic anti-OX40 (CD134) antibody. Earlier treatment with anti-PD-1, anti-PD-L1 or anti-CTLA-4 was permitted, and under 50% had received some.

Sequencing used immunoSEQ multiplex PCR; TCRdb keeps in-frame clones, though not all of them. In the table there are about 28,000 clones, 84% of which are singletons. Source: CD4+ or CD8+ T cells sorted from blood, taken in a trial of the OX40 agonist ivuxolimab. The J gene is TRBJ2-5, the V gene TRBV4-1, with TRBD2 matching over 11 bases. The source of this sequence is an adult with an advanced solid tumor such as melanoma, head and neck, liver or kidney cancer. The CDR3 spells CASSQGLAGGETQYF. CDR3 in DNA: TGCGCCAGCAGCCAAGGGCTAGCGGGGGGAGAGACCCAGTACTTC.